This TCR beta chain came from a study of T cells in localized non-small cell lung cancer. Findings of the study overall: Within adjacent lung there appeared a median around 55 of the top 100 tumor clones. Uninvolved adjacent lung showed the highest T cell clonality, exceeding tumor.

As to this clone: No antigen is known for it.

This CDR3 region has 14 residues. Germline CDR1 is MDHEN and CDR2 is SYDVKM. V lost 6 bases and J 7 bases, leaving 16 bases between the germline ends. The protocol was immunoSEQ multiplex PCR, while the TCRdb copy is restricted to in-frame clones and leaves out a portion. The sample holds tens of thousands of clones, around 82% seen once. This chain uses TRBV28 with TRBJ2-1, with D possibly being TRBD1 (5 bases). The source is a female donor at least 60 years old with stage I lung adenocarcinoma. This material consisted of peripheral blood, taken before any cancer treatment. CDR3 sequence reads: CASRGAGRMNEQFF. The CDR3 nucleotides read TGTGCCAGCAGAGGGGCAGGTCGAATGAATGAGCAGTTCTTC.